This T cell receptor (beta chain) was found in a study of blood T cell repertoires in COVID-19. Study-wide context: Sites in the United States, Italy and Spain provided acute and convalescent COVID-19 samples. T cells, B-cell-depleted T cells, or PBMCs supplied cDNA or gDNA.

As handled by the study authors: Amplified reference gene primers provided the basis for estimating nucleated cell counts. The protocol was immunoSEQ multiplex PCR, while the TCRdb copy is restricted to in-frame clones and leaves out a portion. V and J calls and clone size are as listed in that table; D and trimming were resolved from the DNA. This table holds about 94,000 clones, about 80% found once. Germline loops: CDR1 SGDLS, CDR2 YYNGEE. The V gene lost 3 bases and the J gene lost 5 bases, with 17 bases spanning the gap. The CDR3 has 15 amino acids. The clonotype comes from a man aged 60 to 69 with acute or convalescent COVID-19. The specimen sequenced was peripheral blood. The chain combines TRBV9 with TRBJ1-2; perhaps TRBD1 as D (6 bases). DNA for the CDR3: TGTGCCAGCAGCGAAGGACAGCGGAGGCGATATGGCTACACCTTC. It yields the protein CASSEGQRRRYGYTF.